This TCR beta chain was captured in a study of response to subunit inactivated influenza vaccine. CDR1 is SGHKS and CDR2 is YYEKEE in the germline V gene (reference sequence). V lost 1 base, J lost 0 bases, and 11 bases lay in between. The CDR3 extends over 15 amino acids. Overall study results and limits: With each seasonal influenza vaccination, the authors suggested, few new T cells are recruited.

TCRdb itself ran the RT-PCR reads through MiXCR, one entry per CDR3 protein. The table records about 190,000 distinct CDR3 sequences, roughly 14% of them present only once. This clonotype was recorded at least ten times. Its antigen is unknown. V gene TRBV5-5 combines with J gene TRBJ2-7; no clear D gene. This sequence originates from a man over 45 who received an inactivated influenza vaccine. Specimen: CD8+ T cells sorted from PBMCs, collected less than 6 days after vaccination. CDR3 amino acids: CASSLMTVSSYEQYF. DNA for the CDR3: TGTGCCAGCAGCTTGATGACGGTAAGCTCCTACGAGCAGTACTTC. Full variable domain (remainder filled in from reference TRBV5-5 and TRBJ2-7): DAGVTQSPTHLIKTRGQQVTLRCSPISGHKSVSWYQQVLGQGPQFIFQYYEKEERGRGNFPDRFSARQFPNYSSELNVNALLLGDSALYLCASSLMTVSSYEQYFGPGTRLTVT.